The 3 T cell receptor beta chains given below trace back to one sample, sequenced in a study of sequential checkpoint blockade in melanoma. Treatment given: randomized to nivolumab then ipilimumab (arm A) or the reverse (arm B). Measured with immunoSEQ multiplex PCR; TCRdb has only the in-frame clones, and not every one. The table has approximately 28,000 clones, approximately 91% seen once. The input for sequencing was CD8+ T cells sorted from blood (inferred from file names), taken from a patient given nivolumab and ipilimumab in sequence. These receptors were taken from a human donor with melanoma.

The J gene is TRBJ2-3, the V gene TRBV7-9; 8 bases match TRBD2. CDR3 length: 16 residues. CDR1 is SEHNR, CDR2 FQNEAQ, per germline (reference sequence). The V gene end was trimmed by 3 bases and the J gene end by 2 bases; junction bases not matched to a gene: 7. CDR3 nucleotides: TGTGCCAGCAGCTTGTGGGCGGGGGGCCCCACAGATACGCAGTATTTT. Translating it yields CASSLWAGGPTDTQYF.

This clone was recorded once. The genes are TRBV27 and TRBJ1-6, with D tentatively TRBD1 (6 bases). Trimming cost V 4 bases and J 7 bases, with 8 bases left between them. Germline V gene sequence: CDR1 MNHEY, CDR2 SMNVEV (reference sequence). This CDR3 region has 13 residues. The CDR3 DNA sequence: TGTGCCAGCAGTTCGCAGGGGAATTCACCCCTCCACTTT. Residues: CASSSQGNSPLHF.

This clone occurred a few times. This CDR3 is CASSSGQTSTDTQYF. In DNA form, the CDR3 reads TGTGCCAGCAGCTCGGGACAGACTAGCACAGATACGCAGTATTTT. The chain joins TRBV7-3 to TRBJ2-3; 7 bases align to TRBD1. The CDR3 is 15 amino acids. CDR1 and CDR2 (germline): SGHTA, FQGTGA. V trimming: 4 bases; J trimming: 0 bases; junction bases outside the gene matches: 4.